These T cell receptor beta chains were read from a single sample in a study of cytotoxic CD8 clonotypes in ibrutinib-treated CLL. Produced via immunoSEQ multiplex PCR; TCRdb's table is partial and in-frame only. The sample lists roughly 42,000 clones, under 80% seen once, with under 25% in the top ten. The sample here was PBMCs, taken after 24 months of ibrutinib treatment. These receptors originate from a human donor with chronic lymphocytic leukemia. Each CDR3 is given with its conserved first and last residue. Each record gives: clone size, D gene, J gene, V gene, CDR3 DNA, CDR3 protein. D genes are given only for firm matches. For some rows the clone size is stated as once, few or many, or as a class when expanded; others skip it.

abundance: many
d_gene: TRBD2
j_gene: TRBJ2-7
v_gene: TRBV6-4
CDR3nt: TGTGCCAGCAGAGAACTAGCGCTTAGCTCCTACGAGCAGTACTTC
CDR3aa: CASRELALSSYEQYF

abundance: once
d_gene: TRBD1
j_gene: TRBJ1-6
v_gene: TRBV5-6
CDR3nt: TGTGCCAGCAGCTTGGCCGGGACAGGTAATTCACCCCTCCACTTT
CDR3aa: CASSLAGTGNSPLHF

abundance: -
d_gene: -
j_gene: TRBJ2-3
v_gene: TRBV6-1
CDR3nt: TGTGCCAGCAGTCCACAGGGATATACGCAGTATTTT
CDR3aa: CASSPQGYTQYF

abundance: -
d_gene: TRBD2
j_gene: TRBJ2-7
v_gene: TRBV11-2
CDR3nt: TGTGCCAGCAGCCTGACTAGCGGGGGACCCTACGAGCAGTACTTC
CDR3aa: CASSLTSGGPYEQYF

abundance: -
d_gene: -
j_gene: TRBJ1-1
v_gene: TRBV27
CDR3nt: TGTGCCAGCAGTTTAAGCCAGGGTGTCACTGAAGCTTTCTTT
CDR3aa: CASSLSQGVTEAFF

abundance: -
d_gene: -
j_gene: TRBJ1-2
v_gene: TRBV6-6
CDR3nt: TGTGCCAGCAGTTACTCCCCGGCGTCGCCCAATTATGTATACACCTTC
CDR3aa: CASSYSPASPNYVYTF

abundance: few
d_gene: -
j_gene: TRBJ1-5
v_gene: TRBV10-1
CDR3nt: TGCGCCAGCAGCGGGCGACAGGGCAATCAGCCCCAGCATTTT
CDR3aa: CASSGRQGNQPQHF

abundance: once
d_gene: -
j_gene: TRBJ2-7
v_gene: TRBV6-1
CDR3nt: TGTGCCAGTTCAAGGACGGAAGGCTACGAGCAGTACTTC
CDR3aa: CASSRTEGYEQYF

abundance: -
d_gene: -
j_gene: TRBJ1-1
v_gene: TRBV5-6
CDR3nt: TGTGCCAGCAGCTTGGCGGCCTACGAAGCTTTCTTT
CDR3aa: CASSLAAYEAFF

abundance: -
d_gene: -
j_gene: TRBJ1-5
v_gene: TRBV30
CDR3nt: TGTGCCTGGACCTATGGCGACAGGAACACGCCCCAGCATTTT
CDR3aa: CAWTYGDRNTPQHF

abundance: -
d_gene: TRBD2
j_gene: TRBJ2-7
v_gene: TRBV18
CDR3nt: TGTGCCAGCTCATTTCGGTTAGCGGGAGGAAACGAGCAGTACTTC
CDR3aa: CASSFRLAGGNEQYF

abundance: -
d_gene: TRBD1
j_gene: TRBJ2-1
v_gene: TRBV27
CDR3nt: TGTGCCAGCACTCGACAGGGATCGTACAATGAGCAGTTCTTC
CDR3aa: CASTRQGSYNEQFF

abundance: -
d_gene: -
j_gene: TRBJ1-4
v_gene: TRBV18
CDR3nt: TGTGCCAGCTCACCTCAAAAAACTGGTGAAAAACTGTTTTTT
CDR3aa: CASSPQKTGEKLFF

abundance: few
d_gene: -
j_gene: TRBJ2-7
v_gene: TRBV5-1
CDR3nt: TGCGCCAGCAGCTTGTGGGGGAACGAGCAGTACTTC
CDR3aa: CASSLWGNEQYF

abundance: -
d_gene: -
j_gene: TRBJ1-1
v_gene: TRBV27
CDR3nt: TGTGCCAGCAGTTTATATGGGTTGGCGAACACTGAAGCTTTCTTT
CDR3aa: CASSLYGLANTEAFF

abundance: -
d_gene: TRBD2
j_gene: TRBJ2-3
v_gene: TRBV2
CDR3nt: TGTGCCAGCAGTGGTAGCGGGCCCCTTTCGCCAGATACGCAGTATTTT
CDR3aa: CASSGSGPLSPDTQYF

abundance: -
d_gene: -
j_gene: TRBJ1-2
v_gene: TRBV18
CDR3nt: TGTGCCAGCTCAACAGTTGGGACCACCTATCGAAACTATGGCTACACCTTC
CDR3aa: CASSTVGTTYRNYGYTF

abundance: -
d_gene: TRBD2
j_gene: TRBJ2-5
v_gene: TRBV7-9
CDR3nt: TGTGCCAGCGGGGGAAGAGCGGGGCTAGAGACCCAGTACTTC
CDR3aa: CASGGRAGLETQYF

abundance: many
d_gene: -
j_gene: TRBJ2-1
v_gene: TRBV2
CDR3nt: TGTGCCAGCAGCGGAAGCGGCAGCTCCTACAATGAGCAGTTCTTC
CDR3aa: CASSGSGSSYNEQFF

abundance: -
d_gene: -
j_gene: TRBJ1-5
v_gene: TRBV19
CDR3nt: TGTGCCAGCAATCGGTTGGGGGGGAACAATCAGCCCCAGCATTTT
CDR3aa: CASNRLGGNNQPQHF

abundance: many
d_gene: -
j_gene: TRBJ1-5
v_gene: TRBV19
CDR3nt: TGTGCCAGTCGGGGGCTGAGCAATCAGCCCCAGCATTTT
CDR3aa: CASRGLSNQPQHF

abundance: -
d_gene: TRBD1
j_gene: TRBJ1-5
v_gene: TRBV4-1
CDR3nt: TGCGCCAGCAGCCATCCAACCTCAGACAAGGGACAGGGTCCATTTGGGCAGCCCCAGCATTTT
CDR3aa: CASSHPTSDKGQGPFGQPQHF

abundance: once
d_gene: TRBD2
j_gene: TRBJ2-7
v_gene: TRBV9
CDR3nt: TGTGCCAGCAGCGCCCTCGGGACTAGCGGTTCCGGACAGTACTTC
CDR3aa: CASSALGTSGSGQYF

abundance: -
d_gene: -
j_gene: TRBJ2-3
v_gene: TRBV20-1
CDR3nt: TGCAGCCCATATCTGGATACGCAGTATTTT
CDR3aa: CSPYLDTQYF

abundance: -
d_gene: -
j_gene: TRBJ2-5
v_gene: TRBV29-1
CDR3nt: TGCAGCGTTGACCGGCAGGGAAGGACCCAGTACTTC
CDR3aa: CSVDRQGRTQYF